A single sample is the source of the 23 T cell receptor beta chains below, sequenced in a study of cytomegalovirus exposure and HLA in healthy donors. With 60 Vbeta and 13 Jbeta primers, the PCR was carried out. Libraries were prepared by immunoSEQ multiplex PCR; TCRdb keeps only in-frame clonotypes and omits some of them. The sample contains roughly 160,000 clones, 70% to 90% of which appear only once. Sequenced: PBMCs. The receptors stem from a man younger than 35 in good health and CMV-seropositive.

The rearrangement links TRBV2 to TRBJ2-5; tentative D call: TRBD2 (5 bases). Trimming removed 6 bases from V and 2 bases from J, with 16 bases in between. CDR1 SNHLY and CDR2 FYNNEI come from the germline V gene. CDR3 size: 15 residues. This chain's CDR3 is CASRASLRSQETQYF. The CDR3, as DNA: TGTGCCAGCAGGGCTAGCCTTCGCAGTCAAGAGACCCAGTACTTC.

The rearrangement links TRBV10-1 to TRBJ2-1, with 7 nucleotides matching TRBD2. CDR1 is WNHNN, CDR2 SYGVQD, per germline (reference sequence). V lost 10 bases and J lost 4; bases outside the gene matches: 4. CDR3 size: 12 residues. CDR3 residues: CATSGGYNEQFF. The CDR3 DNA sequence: TGCGCCACTTCGGGAGGTTACAATGAGCAGTTCTTC.

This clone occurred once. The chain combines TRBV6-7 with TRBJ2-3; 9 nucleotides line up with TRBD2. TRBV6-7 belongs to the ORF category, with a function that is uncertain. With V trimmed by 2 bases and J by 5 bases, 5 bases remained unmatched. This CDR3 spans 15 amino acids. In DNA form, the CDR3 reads TGTGCCAGCAGTTACGCTAGCGGGGAAAAAGATACGCAGTATTTT. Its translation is CASSYASGEKDTQYF.

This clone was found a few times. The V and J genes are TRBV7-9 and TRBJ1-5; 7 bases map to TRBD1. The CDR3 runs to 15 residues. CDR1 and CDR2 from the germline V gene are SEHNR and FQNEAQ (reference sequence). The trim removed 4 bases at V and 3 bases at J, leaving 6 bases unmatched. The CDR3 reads CASSSGDSINQPQHF. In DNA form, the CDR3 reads TGTGCCAGCAGCTCGGGGGACAGCATCAATCAGCCCCAGCATTTT.

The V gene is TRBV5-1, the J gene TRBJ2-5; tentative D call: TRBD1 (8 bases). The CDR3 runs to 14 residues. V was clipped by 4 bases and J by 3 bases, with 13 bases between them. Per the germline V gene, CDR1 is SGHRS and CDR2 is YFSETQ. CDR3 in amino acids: CASSPTGGEETQYF. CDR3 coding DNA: TGCGCCAGCAGCCCAACAGGGGGGGAAGAGACCCAGTACTTC.

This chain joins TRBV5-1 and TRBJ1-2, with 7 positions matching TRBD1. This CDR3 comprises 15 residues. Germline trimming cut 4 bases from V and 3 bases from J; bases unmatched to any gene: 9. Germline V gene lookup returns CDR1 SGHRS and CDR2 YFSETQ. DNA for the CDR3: TGCGCCAGCAGCACCGGAACAGGGGATGACTATGGCTACACCTTC. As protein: CASSTGTGDDYGYTF.

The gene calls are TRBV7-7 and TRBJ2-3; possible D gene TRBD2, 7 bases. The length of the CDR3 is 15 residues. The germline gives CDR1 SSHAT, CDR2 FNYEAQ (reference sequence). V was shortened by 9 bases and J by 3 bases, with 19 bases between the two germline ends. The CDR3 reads CASSYGGAGTDTQYF. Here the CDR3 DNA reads TGTGCCAGTTCGTATGGGGGGGCCGGAACAGATACGCAGTATTTT. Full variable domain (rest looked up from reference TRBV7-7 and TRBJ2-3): GAGVSQSPRYKVTKRGQDVTLRCDPISSHATLYWYQQALGQGPEFLTYFNYEAQPDKSGLPSDRFSAERPEGSISTLTIQRTEQRDSAMYRCASSYGGAGTDTQYFGPGTRLTVL.

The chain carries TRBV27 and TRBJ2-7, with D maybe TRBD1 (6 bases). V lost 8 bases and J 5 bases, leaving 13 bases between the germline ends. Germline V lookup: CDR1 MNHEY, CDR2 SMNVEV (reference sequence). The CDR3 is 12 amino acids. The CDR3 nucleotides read TGTGCCAGCGGATACAGGGACCACGAGCAGTACTTC. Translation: CASGYRDHEQYF.

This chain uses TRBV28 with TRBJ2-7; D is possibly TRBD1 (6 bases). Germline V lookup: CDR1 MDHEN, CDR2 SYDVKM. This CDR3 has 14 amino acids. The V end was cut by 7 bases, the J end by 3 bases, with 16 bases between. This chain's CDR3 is CASTSGVAGYEQYF. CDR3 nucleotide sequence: TGTGCCAGCACCTCAGGGGTTGCGGGCTACGAGCAGTACTTC.

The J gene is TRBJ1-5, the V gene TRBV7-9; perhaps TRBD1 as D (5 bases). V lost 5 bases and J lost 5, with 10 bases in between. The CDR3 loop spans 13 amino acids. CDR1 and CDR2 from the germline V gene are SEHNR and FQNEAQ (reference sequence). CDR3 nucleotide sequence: TGTGCCAGCAGCCCTACAGGCCATCAGCCCCAGCATTTT. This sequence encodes CASSPTGHQPQHF.

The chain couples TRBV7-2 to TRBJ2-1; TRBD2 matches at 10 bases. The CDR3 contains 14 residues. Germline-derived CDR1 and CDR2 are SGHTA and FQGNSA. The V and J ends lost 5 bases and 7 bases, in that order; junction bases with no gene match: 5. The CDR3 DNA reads TGTGCCAGCAGCACGGGGACTAGCGAGAATGAGCAGTTCTTC. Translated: CASSTGTSENEQFF.

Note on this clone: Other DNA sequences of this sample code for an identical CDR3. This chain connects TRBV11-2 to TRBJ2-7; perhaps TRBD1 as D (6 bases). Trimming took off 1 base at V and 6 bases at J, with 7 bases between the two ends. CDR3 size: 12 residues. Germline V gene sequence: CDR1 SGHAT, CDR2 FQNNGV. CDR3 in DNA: TGTGCCAGCAGCTTAGGGGGGCCCGAGCAGTACTTC. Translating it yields CASSLGGPEQYF. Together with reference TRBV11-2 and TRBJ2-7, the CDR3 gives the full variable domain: EAGVAQSPRYKIIEKRQSVAFWCNPISGHATLYWYQQILGQGPKLLIQFQNNGVVDDSQLPKDRFSAERLKGVDSTLKIQPAKLEDSAVYLCASSLGGPEQYFGPGTRLTVT.

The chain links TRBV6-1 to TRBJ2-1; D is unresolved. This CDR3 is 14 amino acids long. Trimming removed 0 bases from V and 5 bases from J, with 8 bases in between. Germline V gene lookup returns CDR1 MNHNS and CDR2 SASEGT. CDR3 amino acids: CASSEAPRNNEQFF. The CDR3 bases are TGTGCCAGCAGTGAAGCCCCCCGTAACAATGAGCAGTTCTTC.

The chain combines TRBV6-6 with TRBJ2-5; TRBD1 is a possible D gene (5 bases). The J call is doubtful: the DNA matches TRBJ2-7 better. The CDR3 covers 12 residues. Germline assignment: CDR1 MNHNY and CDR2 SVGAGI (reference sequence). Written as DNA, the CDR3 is TGTGCCAGCAGTTCACTACAGGACGAGCAGTACTTC. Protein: CASSSLQDEQYF.

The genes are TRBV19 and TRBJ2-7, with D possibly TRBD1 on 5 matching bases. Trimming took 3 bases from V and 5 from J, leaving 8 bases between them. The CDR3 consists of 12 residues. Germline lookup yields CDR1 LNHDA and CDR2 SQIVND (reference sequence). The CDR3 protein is CASSIKGDEQYF. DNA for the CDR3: TGTGCCAGTAGTATTAAAGGGGACGAGCAGTACTTC.

The chain's CDR3 is CASSEQGFPDTQYF. CDR3 in DNA: TGTGCCAGCAGCGAACAGGGGTTCCCAGATACGCAGTATTTT. V gene TRBV6-5 combines with J gene TRBJ2-3; TRBD1 matches 7 bases. The J segment lost 4 bases and the V segment lost 6 bases, leaving 7 bases of the junction unmatched. The CDR3 has 14 residues. The germline gives CDR1 MNHEY, CDR2 SVGAGI.

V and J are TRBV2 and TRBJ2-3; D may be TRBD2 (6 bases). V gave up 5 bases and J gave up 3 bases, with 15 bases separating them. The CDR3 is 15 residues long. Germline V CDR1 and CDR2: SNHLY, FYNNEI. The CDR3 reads CASSKQRVGTDTQYF. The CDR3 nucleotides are TGTGCCAGCAGTAAGCAGCGGGTCGGGACAGATACGCAGTATTTT.

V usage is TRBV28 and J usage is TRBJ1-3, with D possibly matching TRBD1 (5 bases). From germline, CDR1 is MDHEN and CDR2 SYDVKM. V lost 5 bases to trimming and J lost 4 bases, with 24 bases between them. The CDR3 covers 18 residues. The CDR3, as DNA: TGTGCCAGCAGTCGTGGTTGGCGGGGGGGGAAGAAGGGAAACACCATATATTTT. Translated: CASSRGWRGGKKGNTIYF.

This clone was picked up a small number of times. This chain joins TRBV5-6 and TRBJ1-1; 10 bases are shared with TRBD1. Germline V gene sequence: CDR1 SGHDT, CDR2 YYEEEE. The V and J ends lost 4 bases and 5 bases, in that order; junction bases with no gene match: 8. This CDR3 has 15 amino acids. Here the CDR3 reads CASSTRQGARTEAFF. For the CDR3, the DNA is TGTGCCAGCAGCACCCGACAGGGGGCGCGGACTGAAGCTTTCTTT. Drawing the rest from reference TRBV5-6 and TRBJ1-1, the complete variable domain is DAGVTQSPTHLIKTRGQQVTLRCSPKSGHDTVSWYQQALGQGPQFIFQYYEEEERQRGNFPDRFSGHQFPNYSSELNVNALLLGDSALYLCASSTRQGARTEAFFGQGTRLTVV.

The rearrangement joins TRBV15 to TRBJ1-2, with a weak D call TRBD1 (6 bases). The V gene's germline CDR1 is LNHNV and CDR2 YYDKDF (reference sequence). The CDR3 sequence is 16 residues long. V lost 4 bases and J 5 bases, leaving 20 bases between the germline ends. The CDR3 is CATSTAPRTAFYGYTF. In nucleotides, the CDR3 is TGTGCCACCAGCACAGCCCCCCGGACAGCATTTTATGGCTACACCTTC.

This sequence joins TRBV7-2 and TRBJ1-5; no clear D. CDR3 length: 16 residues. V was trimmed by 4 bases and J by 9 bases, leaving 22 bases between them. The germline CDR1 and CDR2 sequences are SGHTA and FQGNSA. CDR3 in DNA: TGTGCCAGCAGCTCTAACTCCCGGCAGGTGCTGGGGCCCCAGCATTTT. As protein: CASSSNSRQVLGPQHF.

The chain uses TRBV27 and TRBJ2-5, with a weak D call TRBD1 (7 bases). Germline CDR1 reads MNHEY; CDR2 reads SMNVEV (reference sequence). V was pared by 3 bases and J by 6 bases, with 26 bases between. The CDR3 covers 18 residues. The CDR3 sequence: CASSFYSPQGGMRQTQYF. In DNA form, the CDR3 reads TGTGCCAGCAGTTTCTATTCCCCGCAGGGGGGAATGCGACAGACCCAGTACTTC.

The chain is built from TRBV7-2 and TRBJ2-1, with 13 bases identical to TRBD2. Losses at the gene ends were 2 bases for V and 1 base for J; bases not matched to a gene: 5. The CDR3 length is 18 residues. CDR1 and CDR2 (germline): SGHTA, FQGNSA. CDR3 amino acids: CASSLWTSGGKSYNEQFF. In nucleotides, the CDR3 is TGTGCCAGCAGCTTATGGACTAGCGGGGGAAAGTCCTACAATGAGCAGTTCTTC. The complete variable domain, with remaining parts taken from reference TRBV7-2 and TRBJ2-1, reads GAGVSQSPSNKVTEKGKDVELRCDPISGHTALYWYRQSLGQGLEFLIYFQGNSAPDKSGLPSDRFSAERTGGSVSTLTIQRTQQEDSAVYLCASSLWTSGGKSYNEQFFGPGTRLTVL.